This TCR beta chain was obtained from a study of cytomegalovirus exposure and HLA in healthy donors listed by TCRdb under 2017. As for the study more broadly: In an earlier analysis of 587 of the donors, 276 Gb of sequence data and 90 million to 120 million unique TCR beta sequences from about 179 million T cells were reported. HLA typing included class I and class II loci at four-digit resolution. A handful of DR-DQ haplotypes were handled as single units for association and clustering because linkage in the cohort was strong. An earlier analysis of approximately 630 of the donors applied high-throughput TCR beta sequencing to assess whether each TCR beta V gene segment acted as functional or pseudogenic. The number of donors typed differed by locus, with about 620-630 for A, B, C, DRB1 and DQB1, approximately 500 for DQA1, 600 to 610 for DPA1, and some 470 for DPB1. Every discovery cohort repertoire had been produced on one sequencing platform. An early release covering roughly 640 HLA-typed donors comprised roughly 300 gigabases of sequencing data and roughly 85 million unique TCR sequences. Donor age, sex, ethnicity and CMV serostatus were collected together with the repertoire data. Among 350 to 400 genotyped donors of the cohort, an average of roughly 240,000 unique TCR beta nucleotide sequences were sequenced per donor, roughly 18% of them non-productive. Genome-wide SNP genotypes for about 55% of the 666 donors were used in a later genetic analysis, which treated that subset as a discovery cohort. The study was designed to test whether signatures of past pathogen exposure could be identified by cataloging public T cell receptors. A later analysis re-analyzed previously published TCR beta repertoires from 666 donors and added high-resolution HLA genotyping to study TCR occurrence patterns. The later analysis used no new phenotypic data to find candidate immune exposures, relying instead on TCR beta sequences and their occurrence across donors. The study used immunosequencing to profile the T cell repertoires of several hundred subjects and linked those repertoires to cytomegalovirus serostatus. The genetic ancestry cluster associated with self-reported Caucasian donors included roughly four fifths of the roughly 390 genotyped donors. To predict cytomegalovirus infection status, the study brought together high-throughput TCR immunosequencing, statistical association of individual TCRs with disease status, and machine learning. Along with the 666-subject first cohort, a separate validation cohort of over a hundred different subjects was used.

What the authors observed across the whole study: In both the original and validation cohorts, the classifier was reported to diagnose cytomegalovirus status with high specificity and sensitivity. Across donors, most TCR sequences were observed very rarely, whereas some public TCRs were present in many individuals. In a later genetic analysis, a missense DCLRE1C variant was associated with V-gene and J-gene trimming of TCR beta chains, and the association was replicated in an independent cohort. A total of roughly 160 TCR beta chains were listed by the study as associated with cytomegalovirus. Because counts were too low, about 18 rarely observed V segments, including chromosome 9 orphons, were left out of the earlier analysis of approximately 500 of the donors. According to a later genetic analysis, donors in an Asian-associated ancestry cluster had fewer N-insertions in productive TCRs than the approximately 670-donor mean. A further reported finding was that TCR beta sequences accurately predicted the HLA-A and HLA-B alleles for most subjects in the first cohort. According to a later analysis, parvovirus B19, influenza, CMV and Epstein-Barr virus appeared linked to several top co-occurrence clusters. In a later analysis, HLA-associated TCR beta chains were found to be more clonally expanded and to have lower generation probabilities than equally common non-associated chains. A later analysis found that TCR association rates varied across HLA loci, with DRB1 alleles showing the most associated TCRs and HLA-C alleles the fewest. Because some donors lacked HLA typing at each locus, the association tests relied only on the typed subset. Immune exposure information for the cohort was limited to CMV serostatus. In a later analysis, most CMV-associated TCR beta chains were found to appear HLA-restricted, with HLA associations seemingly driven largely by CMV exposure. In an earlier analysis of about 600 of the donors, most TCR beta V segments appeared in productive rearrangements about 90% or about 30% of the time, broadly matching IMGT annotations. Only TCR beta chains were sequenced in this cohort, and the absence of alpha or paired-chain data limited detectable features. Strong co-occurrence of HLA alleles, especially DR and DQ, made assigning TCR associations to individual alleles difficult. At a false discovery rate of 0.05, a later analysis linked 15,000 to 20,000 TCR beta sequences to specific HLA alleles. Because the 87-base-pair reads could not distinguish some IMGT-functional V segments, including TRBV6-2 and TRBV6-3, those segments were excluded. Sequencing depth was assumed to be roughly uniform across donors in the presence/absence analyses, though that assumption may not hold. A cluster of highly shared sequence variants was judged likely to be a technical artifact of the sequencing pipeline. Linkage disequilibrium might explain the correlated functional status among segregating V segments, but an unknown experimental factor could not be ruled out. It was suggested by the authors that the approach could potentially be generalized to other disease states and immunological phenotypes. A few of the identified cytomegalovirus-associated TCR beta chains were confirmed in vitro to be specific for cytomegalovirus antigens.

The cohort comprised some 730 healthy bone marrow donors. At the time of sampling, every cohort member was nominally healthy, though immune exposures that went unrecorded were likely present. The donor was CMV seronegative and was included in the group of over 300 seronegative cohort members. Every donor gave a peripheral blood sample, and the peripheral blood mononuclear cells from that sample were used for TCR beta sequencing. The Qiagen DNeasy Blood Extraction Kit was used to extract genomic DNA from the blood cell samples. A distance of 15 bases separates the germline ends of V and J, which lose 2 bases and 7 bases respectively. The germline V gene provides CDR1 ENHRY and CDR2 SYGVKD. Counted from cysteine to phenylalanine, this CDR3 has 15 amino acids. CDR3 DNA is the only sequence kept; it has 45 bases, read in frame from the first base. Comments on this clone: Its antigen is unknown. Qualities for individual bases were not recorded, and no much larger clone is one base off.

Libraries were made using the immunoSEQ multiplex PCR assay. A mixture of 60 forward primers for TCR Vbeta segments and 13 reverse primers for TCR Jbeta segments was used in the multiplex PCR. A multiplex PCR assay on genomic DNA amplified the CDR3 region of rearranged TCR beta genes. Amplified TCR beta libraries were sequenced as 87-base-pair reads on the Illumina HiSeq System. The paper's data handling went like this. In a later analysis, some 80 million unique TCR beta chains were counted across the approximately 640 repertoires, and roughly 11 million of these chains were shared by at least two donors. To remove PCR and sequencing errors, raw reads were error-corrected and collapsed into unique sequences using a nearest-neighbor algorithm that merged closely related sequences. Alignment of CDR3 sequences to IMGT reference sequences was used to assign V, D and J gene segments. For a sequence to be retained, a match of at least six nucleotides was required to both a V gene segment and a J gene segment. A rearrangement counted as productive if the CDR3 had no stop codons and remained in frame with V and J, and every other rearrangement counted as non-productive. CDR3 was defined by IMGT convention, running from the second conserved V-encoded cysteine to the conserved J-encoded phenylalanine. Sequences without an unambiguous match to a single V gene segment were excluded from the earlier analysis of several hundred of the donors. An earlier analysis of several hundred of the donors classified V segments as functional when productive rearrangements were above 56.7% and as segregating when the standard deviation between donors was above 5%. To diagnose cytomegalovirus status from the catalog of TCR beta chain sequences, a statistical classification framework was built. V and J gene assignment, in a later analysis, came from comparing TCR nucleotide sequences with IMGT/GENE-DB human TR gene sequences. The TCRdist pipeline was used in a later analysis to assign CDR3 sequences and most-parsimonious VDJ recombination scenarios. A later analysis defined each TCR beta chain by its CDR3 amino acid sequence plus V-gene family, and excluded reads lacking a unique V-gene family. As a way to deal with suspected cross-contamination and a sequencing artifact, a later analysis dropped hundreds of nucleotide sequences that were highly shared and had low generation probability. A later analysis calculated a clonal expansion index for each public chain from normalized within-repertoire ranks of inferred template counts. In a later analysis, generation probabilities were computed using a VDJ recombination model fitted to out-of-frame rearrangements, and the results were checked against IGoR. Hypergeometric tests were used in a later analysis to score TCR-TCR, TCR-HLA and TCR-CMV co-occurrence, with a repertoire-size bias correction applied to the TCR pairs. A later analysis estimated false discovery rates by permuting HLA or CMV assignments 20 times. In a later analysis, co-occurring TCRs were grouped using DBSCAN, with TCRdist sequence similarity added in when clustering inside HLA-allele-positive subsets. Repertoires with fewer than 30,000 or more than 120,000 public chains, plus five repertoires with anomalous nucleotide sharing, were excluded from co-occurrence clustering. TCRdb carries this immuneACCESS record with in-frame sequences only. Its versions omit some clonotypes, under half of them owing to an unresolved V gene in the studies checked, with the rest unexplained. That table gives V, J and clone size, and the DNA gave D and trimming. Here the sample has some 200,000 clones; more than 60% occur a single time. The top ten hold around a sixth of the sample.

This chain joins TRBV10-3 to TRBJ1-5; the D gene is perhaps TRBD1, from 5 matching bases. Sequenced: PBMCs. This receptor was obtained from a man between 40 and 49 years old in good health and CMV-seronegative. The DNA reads TGTGCCATCAGTGAGGTGGCAGGGAAGGGACAGCCCCAGCATTTT. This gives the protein CAISEVAGKGQPQHF.